A single T cell receptor beta chain is shown here with its context. This sample was included in a study of blood T cell repertoires in COVID-19. The overall study: COVID-19 samples, acute and convalescent, were from the United States, Italy and Spain. T cells, B-cell-depleted T cells, or PBMCs provided the cDNA or gDNA that served as material.

This CDR3 has 12 residues. V lost 5 bases and J lost 0, with 6 bases in between. Germline CDR1 reads SGHNT; CDR2 reads YYREEE (reference sequence). Authors' analysis steps: Counts of nucleated cells, estimated from reference gene primer amplification, were obtained. Using immunoSEQ multiplex PCR, the repertoire was profiled, and TCRdb retains in-frame clones only, with some absent. That table furnishes V, J and clone size, whereas the DNA furnished D and trimming. Of about 7,800 clones listed, 86% were seen once; the top ten hold 15% to 20%. The material sequenced was peripheral blood. This chain uses TRBV5-4 with TRBJ2-7; D possibly corresponds to TRBD1 (5 bases). The receptor was derived from a woman in her sixties or seventies with active COVID-19. CDR3 DNA sequence: TGTGCCAGCAGAGACAGCTCCTACGAGCAGTACTTC. It specifies CASRDSSYEQYF.